What follows describes a single TCR beta chain. The record originates from a study of blood T cell repertoires in COVID-19. Study background: There were acute and convalescent COVID-19 samples, and they came from the United States, Italy and Spain. In each case, the material was cDNA or gDNA derived from T cells, B-cell-depleted T cells, or PBMCs.

Authors' analysis steps: Scientists estimated how many nucleated cells there were by amplifying reference gene primers. The table came from immunoSEQ multiplex PCR; TCRdb's copy has only in-frame clones and leaves some out. That table supplies the V and J calls and clone size; D and trimming were determined from the DNA. The sample shows approximately 290,000 clones, roughly 90% of them seen only once. Trimming pared 4 bases from V and 5 bases from J, leaving 13 bases between. Germline values: CDR1 SGDLS, CDR2 YYNGEE. The CDR3 sequence is 14 residues long. The receptor's source is a man aged 30 to 39 with acute or convalescent COVID-19. Sequencing was performed on peripheral blood. The chain uses TRBV9 and TRBJ2-1; D may be TRBD1 (6 bases). As DNA, the CDR3 is TGTGCCAGCAGCCCCGGGACACTAAACAATGAGCAGTTCTTC. Its protein product is CASSPGTLNNEQFF.